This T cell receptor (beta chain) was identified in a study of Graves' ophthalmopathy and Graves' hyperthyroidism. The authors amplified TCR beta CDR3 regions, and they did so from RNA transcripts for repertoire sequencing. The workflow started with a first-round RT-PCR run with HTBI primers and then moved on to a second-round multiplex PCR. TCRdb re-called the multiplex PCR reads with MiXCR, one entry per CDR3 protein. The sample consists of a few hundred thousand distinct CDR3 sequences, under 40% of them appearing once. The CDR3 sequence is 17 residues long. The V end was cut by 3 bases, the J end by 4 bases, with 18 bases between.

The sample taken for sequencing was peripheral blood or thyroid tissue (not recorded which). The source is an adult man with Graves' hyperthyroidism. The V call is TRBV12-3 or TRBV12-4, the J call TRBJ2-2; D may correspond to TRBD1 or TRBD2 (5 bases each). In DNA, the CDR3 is TGTGCCAGCAGTTTCTCTCTAGCCGGGACGGCCACCGGGGAGCTGTTTTTT. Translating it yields CASSFSLAGTATGELFF.